Presented here are 7 T cell receptor beta chains from one specimen sequenced in a study of CD8+CD57+ T cells in acquired aplastic anemia. Genomic DNA served as template for TCR beta VDJ and CDR3 profiling. MiXCR, applied by TCRdb to the reads, yields one record per CDR3 protein. The sample has hundreds of thousands of distinct CDR3 sequences, under 80% seen once; the top ten hold approximately 4%. The sample comprised sorted CD4+, CD8+, or CD8+CD57+ T cells (not recorded which) from PBMCs. These receptors all stem from a human donor in good health, serving as a control.

For this clonotype: Because the CDR3 is missing its conserved closing phenylalanine or tryptophan, this is likely a read error. The limits of the CDR3 on the DNA are not certain, so only TCRdb's listed CDR3 is given. The chain employs TRBV20-1 and TRBJ2-2; TRBD2 was called by the table and not checked on the DNA. Germline values: CDR1 DFQATT, CDR2 SNEGSKA (reference sequence). The CDR3 is 18 amino acids in total, end residues counted. The CDR3 sequence: CSARAGTSGPGGHRGAVV.

Comment on this clonotype: The CDR3 does not close with the conserved phenylalanine or tryptophan, likely indicating a read error. Because the CDR3's place on the DNA is in doubt, the DNA is left out and the CDR3 is given as listed by TCRdb. This chain connects TRBV7-6 to TRBJ2-7; the table calls TRBD1, which could not be checked here. The CDR3 spans 13 residues, counting both ends. Germline V lookup: CDR1 SGHVS, CDR2 FNYEAQ. The chain's CDR3 is CASSLGTGGAETQ.

This clonotype was counted between two and nine times. The CDR3 does not end in the conserved phenylalanine or tryptophan, so this is likely a read error. No DNA is shown, since the ends of the CDR3 on it are uncertain; the CDR3 is the one TCRdb lists. The V and J genes are TRBV14 and TRBJ1-2. Germline CDR1 and CDR2: SGHDN and FVKESK. The CDR3 is 13 amino acids long, termini counted. The chain's CDR3 is CASSQDGERWQAV.

This chain joins TRBV7-2 and TRBJ1-2, with 10 bases aligning to TRBD1. The CDR3 loop spans 15 amino acids. Per germline, CDR1 SGHTA and CDR2 FQGNSA. The ends lost 0 bases at V and 14 bases at J; junction bases unmatched: 12. The CDR3, as DNA: TGTGCCAGCAGCTTAGCGGTGGACAGGGGGTATTACGAGACCTTC. This gives the protein CASSLAVDRGYYETF.

This clonotype was recorded many times. J is TRBJ1-5 and V is TRBV15, with a possible D match to TRBD1 (5 bases). This CDR3 has 13 amino acids. The V end was cut by 8 bases, the J end by 0 bases, with 8 bases between. The germline V gene encodes CDR1 LNHNV and CDR2 YYDKDF (reference sequence). The CDR3 spells CATGADSNQPQHF. CDR3 nucleotides: TGTGCCACCGGGGCAGATAGCAATCAGCCCCAGCATTTT.

The V gene is TRBV7-8, the J gene TRBJ2-5, with D unresolved. V was clipped by 6 bases and J by 5 bases, with 13 bases between them. Looked up from germline, CDR1 is SGHVS and CDR2 is FQNEAQ. The CDR3 totals 13 residues. The CDR3 reads CASSAAPSETQYF. The CDR3 nucleotides read TGTGCCAGCAGTGCAGCACCTTCGGAGACCCAGTACTTC.

As regards this clonotype: The junction shows a germline mismatch at one end, possibly a read error. The chain is built from TRBV5-8 and TRBJ2-7; possibly TRBD1 for D (6 bases). CDR1 is SGHTS, CDR2 YDEGEE, per germline. CDR3 length: 13 amino acids. The CDR3 nucleotides read TGCGCCAGCAGCCTGTGGGGACAACTCGAGCAGTACTTC. It translates to CASSLWGQLEQYF. The full variable domain, with the rest looked up from reference TRBV5-8 and TRBJ2-7, is EAGVTQSPTHLIKTRGQQATLRCSPISGHTSVYWYQQALGLGLQFLLWYDEGEERNRGNFPPRFSGRQFPNYSSELNVNALELEDSALYLCASSLWGQLEQYFGPGTRLTVT.